This T cell receptor beta chain was captured in a study of T cell responses to AZD1222 COVID-19 vaccine. The protocol was immunoSEQ multiplex PCR, while the TCRdb copy is restricted to in-frame clones and leaves out a portion. The sample has 100,000 to 150,000 clones; approximately 92% are singletons. V was cut by 0 bases and J by 2 bases, with 12 bases left in between. Germline values: CDR1 SNHLY, CDR2 FYNNEI. CDR3 length: 16 amino acids. The chain joins TRBV2 to TRBJ2-3; D remains unclear. The sample in question was peripheral blood, obtained 28 days after the second AZD1222 dose. This TCR was recovered from an adult who received the AZD1222 COVID-19 vaccine. The CDR3 nucleotides read TGTGCCAGCAGTGAAGCTGGCGGATTTCTCACAGATACGCAGTATTTT. Translating it yields CASSEAGGFLTDTQYF.